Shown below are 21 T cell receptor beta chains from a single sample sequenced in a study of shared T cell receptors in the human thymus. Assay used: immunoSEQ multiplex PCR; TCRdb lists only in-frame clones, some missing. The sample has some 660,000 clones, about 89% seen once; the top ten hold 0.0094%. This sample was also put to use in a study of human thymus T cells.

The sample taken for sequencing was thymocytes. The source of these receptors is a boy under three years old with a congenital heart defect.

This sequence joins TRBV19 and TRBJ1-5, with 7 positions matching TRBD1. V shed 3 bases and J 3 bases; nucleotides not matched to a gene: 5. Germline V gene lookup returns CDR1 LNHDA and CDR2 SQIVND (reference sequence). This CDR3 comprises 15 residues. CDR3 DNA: TGTGCCAGTAGTATCGGGGACAGTGCCAATCAGCCCCAGCATTTT. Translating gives CASSIGDSANQPQHF.

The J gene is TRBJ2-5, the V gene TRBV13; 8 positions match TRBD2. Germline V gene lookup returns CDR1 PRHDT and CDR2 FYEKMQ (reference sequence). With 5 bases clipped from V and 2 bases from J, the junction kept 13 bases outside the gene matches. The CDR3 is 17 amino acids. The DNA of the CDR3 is TGTGCCAGCAGCGCCCGGATGGCGGGAGGTAATCAAGAGACCCAGTACTTC. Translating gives CASSARMAGGNQETQYF.

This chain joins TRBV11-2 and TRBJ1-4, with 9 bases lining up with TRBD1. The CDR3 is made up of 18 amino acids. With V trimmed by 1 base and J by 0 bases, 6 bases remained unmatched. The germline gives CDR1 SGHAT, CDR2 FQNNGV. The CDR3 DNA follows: TGTGCCAGCAGCTTAGGACGGGACAGGGATGCAACTAATGAAAAACTGTTTTTT. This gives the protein CASSLGRDRDATNEKLFF. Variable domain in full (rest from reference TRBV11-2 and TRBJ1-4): EAGVAQSPRYKIIEKRQSVAFWCNPISGHATLYWYQQILGQGPKLLIQFQNNGVVDDSQLPKDRFSAERLKGVDSTLKIQPAKLEDSAVYLCASSLGRDRDATNEKLFFGSGTQLSVL.

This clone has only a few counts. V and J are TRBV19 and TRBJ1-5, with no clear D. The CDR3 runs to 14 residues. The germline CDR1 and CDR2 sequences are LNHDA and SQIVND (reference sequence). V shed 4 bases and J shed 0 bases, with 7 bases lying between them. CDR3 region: CASSTKASNQPQHF. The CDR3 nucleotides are TGTGCCAGTAGTACGAAAGCTAGCAATCAGCCCCAGCATTTT. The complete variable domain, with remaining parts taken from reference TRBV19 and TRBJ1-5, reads DGGITQSPKYLFRKEGQNVTLSCEQNLNHDAMYWYRQDPGQGLRLIYYSQIVNDFQKGDIAEGYSVSREKKESFPLTVTSAQKNPTAFYLCASSTKASNQPQHFGDGTRLSIL.

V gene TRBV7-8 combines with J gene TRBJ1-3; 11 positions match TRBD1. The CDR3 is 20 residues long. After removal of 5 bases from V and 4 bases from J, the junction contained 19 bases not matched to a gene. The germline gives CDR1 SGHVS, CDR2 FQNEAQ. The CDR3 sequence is CASSPITQGQGALVGNTIYF. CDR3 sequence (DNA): TGTGCCAGCAGCCCCATTACCCAAGGACAGGGGGCCTTGGTCGGAAACACCATATATTTT.

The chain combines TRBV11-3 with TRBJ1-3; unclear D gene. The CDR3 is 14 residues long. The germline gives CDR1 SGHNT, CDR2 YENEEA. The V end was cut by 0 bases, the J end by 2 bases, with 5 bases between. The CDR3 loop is CASSLDQTGNTIYF. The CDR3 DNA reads TGTGCCAGCAGCTTAGATCAAACTGGAAACACCATATATTTT. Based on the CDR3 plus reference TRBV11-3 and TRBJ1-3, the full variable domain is EAGVVQSPRYKIIEKKQPVAFWCNPISGHNTLYWYLQNLGQGPELLIRYENEEAVDDSQLPKDRFSAERLKGVDSTLKIQPAELGDSAVYLCASSLDQTGNTIYFGEGSWLTVV.

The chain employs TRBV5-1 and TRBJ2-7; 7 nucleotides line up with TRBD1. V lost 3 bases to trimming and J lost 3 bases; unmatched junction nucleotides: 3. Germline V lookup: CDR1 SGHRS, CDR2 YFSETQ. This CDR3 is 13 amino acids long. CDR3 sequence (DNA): TGCGCCAGCAGCTGGGACAGCGGCTACGAGCAGTACTTC. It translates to CASSWDSGYEQYF.

The CDR3, as DNA: TGTGCCTGGAGTGTTAGCGGGAGGGCCGAAGTCGGCGAGCAGTACTTC. This translates into CAWSVSGRAEVGEQYF. This chain uses TRBV30 with TRBJ2-7; 11 positions agree with TRBD2. The J segment lost 6 bases and the V segment lost 0 bases, leaving 10 bases of the junction unmatched. Germline-derived CDR1 and CDR2 are GTSNPN and SVGIG (reference sequence). The CDR3 covers 16 residues.

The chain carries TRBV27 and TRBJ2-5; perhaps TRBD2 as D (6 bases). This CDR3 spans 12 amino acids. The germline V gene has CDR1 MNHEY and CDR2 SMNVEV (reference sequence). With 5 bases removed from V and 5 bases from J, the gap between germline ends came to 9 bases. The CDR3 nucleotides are TGTGCCAGCAGTCGGAGGGACGAGACCCAGTACTTC. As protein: CASSRRDETQYF.

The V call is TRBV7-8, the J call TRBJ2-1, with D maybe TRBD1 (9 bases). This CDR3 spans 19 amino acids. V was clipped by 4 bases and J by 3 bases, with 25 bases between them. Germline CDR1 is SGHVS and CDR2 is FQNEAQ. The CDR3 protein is CASSSTGQGGTSGYNEQFF. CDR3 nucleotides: TGTGCCAGCAGCTCAACGGGACAGGGAGGAACTAGCGGCTACAATGAGCAGTTCTTC.

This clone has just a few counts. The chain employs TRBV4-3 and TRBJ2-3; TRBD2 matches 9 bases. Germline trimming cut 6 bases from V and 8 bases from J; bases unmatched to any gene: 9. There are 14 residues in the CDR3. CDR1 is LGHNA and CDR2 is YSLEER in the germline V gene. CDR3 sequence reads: CASRLAGAGSTQYF. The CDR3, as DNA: TGCGCCAGCAGATTAGCGGGGGCGGGGAGTACGCAGTATTTT.

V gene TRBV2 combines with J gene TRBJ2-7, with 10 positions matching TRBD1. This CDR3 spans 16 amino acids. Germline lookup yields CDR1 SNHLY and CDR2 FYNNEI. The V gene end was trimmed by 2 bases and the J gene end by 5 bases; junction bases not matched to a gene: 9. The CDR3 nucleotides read TGTGCCAGCAGTGAAAACAAGGGACAGGGGTATAACGAGCAGTACTTC. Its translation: CASSENKGQGYNEQYF.

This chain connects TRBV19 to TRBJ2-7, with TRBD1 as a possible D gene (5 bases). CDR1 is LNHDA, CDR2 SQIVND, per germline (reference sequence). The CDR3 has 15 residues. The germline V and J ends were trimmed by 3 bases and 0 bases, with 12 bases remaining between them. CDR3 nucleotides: TGTGCCAGTAGTATGTCCAGGGTCCCCTCCTACGAGCAGTACTTC. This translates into CASSMSRVPSYEQYF.

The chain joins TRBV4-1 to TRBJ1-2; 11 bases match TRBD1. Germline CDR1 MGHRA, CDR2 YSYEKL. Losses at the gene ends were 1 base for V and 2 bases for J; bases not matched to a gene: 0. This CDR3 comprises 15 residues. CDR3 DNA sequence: TGCGCCAGCAGCCAAGGGGACAGGGGGAACTATGGCTACACCTTC. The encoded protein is CASSQGDRGNYGYTF.

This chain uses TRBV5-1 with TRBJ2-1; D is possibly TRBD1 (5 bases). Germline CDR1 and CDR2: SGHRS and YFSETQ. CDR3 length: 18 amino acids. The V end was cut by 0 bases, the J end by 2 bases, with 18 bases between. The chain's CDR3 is CASSLVGVRQSPYNEQFF. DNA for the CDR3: TGCGCCAGCAGCTTGGTAGGGGTCCGACAGTCACCCTACAATGAGCAGTTCTTC. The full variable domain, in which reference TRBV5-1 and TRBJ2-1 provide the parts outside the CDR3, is KAGVTQTPRYLIKTRGQQVTLSCSPISGHRSVSWYQQTPGQGLQFLFEYFSETQRNKGNFPGRFSGRQFSNSRSEMNVSTLELGDSALYLCASSLVGVRQSPYNEQFFGPGTRLTVL.

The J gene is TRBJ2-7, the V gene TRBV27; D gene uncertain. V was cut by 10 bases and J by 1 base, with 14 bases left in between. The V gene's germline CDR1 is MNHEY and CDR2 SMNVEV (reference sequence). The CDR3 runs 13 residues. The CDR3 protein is CATRPRLSYEQYF. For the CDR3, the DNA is TGTGCCACCAGGCCGCGCTTATCCTACGAGCAGTACTTC.

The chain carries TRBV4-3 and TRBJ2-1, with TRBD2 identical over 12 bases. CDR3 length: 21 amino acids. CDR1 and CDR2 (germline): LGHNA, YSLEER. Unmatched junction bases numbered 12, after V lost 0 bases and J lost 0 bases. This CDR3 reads CASSQDAASGGEHSSYNEQFF. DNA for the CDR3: TGCGCCAGCAGCCAAGACGCGGCTAGCGGGGGGGAACATAGCTCCTACAATGAGCAGTTCTTC.

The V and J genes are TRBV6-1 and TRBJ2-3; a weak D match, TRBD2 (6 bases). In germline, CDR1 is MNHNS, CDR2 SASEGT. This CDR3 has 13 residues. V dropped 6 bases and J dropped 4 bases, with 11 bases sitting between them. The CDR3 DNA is TGTGCCAGCAGGGGGGGAGGCCCAGATACGCAGTATTTT. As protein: CASRGGGPDTQYF.

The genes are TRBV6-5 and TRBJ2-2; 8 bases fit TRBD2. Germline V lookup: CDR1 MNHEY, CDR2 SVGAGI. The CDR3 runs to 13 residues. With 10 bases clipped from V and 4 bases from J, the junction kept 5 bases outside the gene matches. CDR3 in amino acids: CATSGRGTGELFF. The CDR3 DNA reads TGTGCCACGAGCGGGAGAGGCACCGGGGAGCTGTTTTTT.

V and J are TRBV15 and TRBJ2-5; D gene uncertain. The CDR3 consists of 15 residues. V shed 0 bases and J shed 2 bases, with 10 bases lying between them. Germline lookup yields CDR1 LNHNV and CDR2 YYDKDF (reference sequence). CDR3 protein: CATSRDLADQETQYF. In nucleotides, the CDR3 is TGTGCCACCAGCAGAGATTTGGCAGATCAAGAGACCCAGTACTTC.

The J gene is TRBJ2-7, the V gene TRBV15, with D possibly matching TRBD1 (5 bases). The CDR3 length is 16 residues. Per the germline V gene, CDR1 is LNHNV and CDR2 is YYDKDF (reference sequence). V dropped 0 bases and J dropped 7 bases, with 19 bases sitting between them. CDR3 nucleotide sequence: TGTGCCACCAGCAGAGAGCCGGACAAGACATCGGATGAGCAGTACTTC. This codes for CATSREPDKTSDEQYF.